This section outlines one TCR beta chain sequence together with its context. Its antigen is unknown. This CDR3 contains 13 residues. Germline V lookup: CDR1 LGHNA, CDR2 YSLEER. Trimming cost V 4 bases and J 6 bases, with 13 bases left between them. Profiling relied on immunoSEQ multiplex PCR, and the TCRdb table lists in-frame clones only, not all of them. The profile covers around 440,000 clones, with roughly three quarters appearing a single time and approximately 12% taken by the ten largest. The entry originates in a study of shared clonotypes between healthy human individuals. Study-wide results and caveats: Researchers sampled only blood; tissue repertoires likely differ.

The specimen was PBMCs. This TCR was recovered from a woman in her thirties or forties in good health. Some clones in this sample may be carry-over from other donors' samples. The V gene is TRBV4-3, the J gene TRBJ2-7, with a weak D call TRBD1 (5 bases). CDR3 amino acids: CASSLFSQGEQYF. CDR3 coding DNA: TGCGCCAGCAGCCTCTTCTCCCAGGGCGAGCAGTACTTC.